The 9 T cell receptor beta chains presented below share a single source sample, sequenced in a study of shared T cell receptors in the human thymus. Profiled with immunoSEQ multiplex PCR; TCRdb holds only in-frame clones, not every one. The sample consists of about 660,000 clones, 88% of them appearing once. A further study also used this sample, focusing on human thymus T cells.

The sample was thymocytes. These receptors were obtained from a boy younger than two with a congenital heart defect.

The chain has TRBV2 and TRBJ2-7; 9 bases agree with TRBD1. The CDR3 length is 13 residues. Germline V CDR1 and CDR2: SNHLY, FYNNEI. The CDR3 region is CVRDRDRDHEQYF. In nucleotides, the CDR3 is TGTGTCAGGGATAGGGACAGGGACCACGAGCAGTACTTC.

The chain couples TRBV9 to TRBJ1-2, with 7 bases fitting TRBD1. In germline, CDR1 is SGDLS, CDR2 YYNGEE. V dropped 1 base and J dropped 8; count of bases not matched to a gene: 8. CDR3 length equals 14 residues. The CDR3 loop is CASSVYEGAEGYTF. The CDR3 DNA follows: TGTGCCAGCAGCGTATACGAGGGGGCAGAGGGCTACACCTTC.

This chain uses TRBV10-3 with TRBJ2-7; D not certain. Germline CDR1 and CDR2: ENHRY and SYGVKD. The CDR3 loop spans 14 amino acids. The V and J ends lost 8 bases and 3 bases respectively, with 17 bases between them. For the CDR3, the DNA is TGTGCCATCTCGTCGACATTGAGTGTCTACGAGCAGTACTTC. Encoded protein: CAISSTLSVYEQYF.

CDR3 DNA: TGTGCCAGCAGCTTAGAGGCATCCGCAGCGGGAGCGTGTGAGCAGTTCTTC. Amino acid sequence: CASSLEASAAGACEQFF. The chain has TRBV7-8 and TRBJ2-1, with 8 bases matching TRBD2. CDR1 is SGHVS and CDR2 is FQNEAQ in the germline V gene. J was trimmed by 9 bases and V by 1 base; bases with no gene match: 14. The length of the CDR3 is 17 residues.

CDR3 loop: CASSPIHRDSRTDTQYF. As DNA, the CDR3 is TGTGCCAGCAGTCCAATCCACCGGGACAGCCGCACAGATACGCAGTATTTT. The chain links TRBV27 to TRBJ2-3; 7 bases match TRBD1. This CDR3 region has 17 residues. With V trimmed by 5 bases and J by 1 base, 12 bases remained unmatched. CDR1 and CDR2 (germline): MNHEY, SMNVEV (reference sequence).

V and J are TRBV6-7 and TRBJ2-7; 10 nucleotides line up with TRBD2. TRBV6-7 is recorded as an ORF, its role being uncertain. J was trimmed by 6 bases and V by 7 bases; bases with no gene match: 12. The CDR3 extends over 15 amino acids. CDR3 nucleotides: TGTGCCAGCAAGGGAGCGGGACTAGCGCCTTTCGAGCAGTACTTC. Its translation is CASKGAGLAPFEQYF.

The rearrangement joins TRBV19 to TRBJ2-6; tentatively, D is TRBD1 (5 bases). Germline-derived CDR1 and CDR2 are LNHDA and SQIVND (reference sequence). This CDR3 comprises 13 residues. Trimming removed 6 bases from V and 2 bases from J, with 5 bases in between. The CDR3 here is CASRGPGANVLTF. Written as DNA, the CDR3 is TGTGCCAGTAGGGGGCCTGGGGCCAACGTCCTGACTTTC.

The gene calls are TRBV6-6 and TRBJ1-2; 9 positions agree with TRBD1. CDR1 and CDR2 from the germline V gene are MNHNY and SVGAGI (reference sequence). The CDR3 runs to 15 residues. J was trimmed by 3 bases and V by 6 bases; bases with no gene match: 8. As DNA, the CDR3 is TGTGCCAGCAGAGCGGGACAGGGCGAGGACTATGGCTACACCTTC. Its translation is CASRAGQGEDYGYTF.

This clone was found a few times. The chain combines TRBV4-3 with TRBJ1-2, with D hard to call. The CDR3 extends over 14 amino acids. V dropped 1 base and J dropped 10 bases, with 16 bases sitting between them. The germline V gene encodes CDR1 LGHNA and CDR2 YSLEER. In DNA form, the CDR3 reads TGCGCCAGCAGCCAAGTTCTTAACCACATCGACTACACCTTC. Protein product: CASSQVLNHIDYTF.